This entry features one TCR beta chain sequence. Its antigen is unknown. Trimming shortened V by 4 bases and J by 2 bases, and 21 bases separated the two germline ends. The CDR3 spans 18 residues. Germline CDR1 SGHDN, CDR2 FVKESK. The sample originates from a study of cytomegalovirus exposure and HLA in healthy donors. Study-level results: Reportedly, fewer N-insertions than the roughly 700-donor mean appeared in an Asian-associated ancestry cluster in a later analysis. The study put 150 to 200 TCR beta chains on its list as cytomegalovirus-associated. Published work reported that the classifier diagnosed cytomegalovirus status with high specificity and sensitivity. According to an earlier analysis, most TCR beta V segments yielded productive rearrangements about 87% or about 30% of the time.

Vbeta (60) and Jbeta (13) primers were used in the PCR. Sequencing was performed with immunoSEQ multiplex PCR; in TCRdb, only in-frame clones are kept and a portion is missing. The table includes more than 150,000 clones, 82% detected once. The receptor was derived from a man aged 35-49 years in good health and CMV-seronegative. This sequence joins TRBV14 and TRBJ2-1; tentative D call: TRBD2 (5 bases). Source material: PBMCs. This CDR3 reads CASSRLADSGLPYNEQFF. The CDR3 DNA reads as TGTGCCAGCAGCCGGCTAGCTGACTCTGGCCTTCCCTACAATGAGCAGTTCTTC.